The 10 T cell receptor beta chains given below trace back to one sample, sequenced in a study of T cell repertoires in cytomegalovirus infection (dated 2019 in TCRdb). These reads were obtained on an Illumina HiSeq 1500. The public reads were reprocessed in TCRdb via fastp at Q25 and MiXCR, keeping in-frame beta chains. All rows with the same CDR3 protein become a single entry with the most common DNA and genes. The sample table shows around 320,000 distinct CDR3 sequences, and 9.5% are seen once. In total, the top ten clones hold 3.5% to 4.5% of the sample. Sequenced input: PBMCs. These receptors all stem from a human donor in good health (CMV status not recorded). Some clones in this sample may be carry-over from other donors' samples.

Ten or more counts support this clonotype. The chain's CDR3 is CSARETTSTDTQYF. DNA for the CDR3: TGCAGTGCTAGAGAGACGACTAGCACAGATACGCAGTATTTT. The chain has TRBV20-1 and TRBJ2-3; no clear D gene. The germline V gene has CDR1 DFQATT and CDR2 SNEGSKA (reference sequence). Trimming took 0 bases from V and 0 from J, leaving 7 bases between them. The CDR3 totals 14 residues.

This clonotype was seen more than once but under ten times. This chain uses TRBV6-2 or TRBV6-3 with TRBJ2-3; the match to TRBD2 covers 7 bases. V lost 6 bases and J lost 3; bases outside the gene matches: 9. Germline CDR1 reads MNHEY; CDR2 reads SVGEGT. This CDR3 spans 15 amino acids. The CDR3 coding sequence is TGTGCCAGCAGACTGCCGGGAGGTTTAACAGATACGCAGTATTTT. Translating it yields CASRLPGGLTDTQYF.

The chain uses TRBV20-1 and TRBJ2-5; D not certain. The germline CDR1 and CDR2 sequences are DFQATT and SNEGSKA (reference sequence). V lost 5 bases and J 4 bases, leaving 20 bases between the germline ends. The CDR3 extends over 15 amino acids. Here the CDR3 reads CSAPIQKSRSETQYF. CDR3 in DNA: TGCAGTGCTCCGATACAAAAGAGTCGGTCAGAGACCCAGTACTTC.

In this sample, this clonotype turned up a few times. V and J are TRBV28 and TRBJ1-2, with a tentative D call TRBD1 (5 bases). V was pared by 2 bases and J by 6 bases, with 13 bases between. There are 14 residues in the CDR3. Germline V gene lookup returns CDR1 MDHEN and CDR2 SYDVKM. Written as DNA, the CDR3 is TGTGCCAGCAGTTTAATCAGGGTGGTTAATGGCTACACCTTC. It yields the protein CASSLIRVVNGYTF.

The DNA of the CDR3 is TGCGCCAGCAGCCAAGTGGCCCCGGGACACCTCAATTCACCCCTCCACTTT. Translation gives CASSQVAPGHLNSPLHF. The J gene is TRBJ1-6, the V gene TRBV4-3, with D possibly TRBD1 on 6 matching bases. CDR1 is LGHNA, CDR2 YSLEER, per germline. V lost 1 base and J lost 7, with 17 bases in between. CDR3 length: 17 amino acids.

In this sample, this clonotype turned up many times. The chain combines TRBV11-2 with TRBJ2-6; D is ambiguous. CDR1 is SGHAT and CDR2 is FQNNGV in the germline V gene. V lost 5 bases and J 1 base, leaving 15 bases between the germline ends. This CDR3 is 17 amino acids long. The CDR3 DNA reads as TGTGCCAGCAGCCCCCGTGATCTTCGATCTGGGGCCAACGTCCTGACTTTC. This encodes CASSPRDLRSGANVLTF.

The J gene is TRBJ1-5, the V gene TRBV19; 7 bases are a match to TRBD1. Germline V gives CDR1 LNHDA, CDR2 SQIVND (reference sequence). V lost 5 bases and J lost 5; bases outside the gene matches: 9. This CDR3 region has 15 residues. The CDR3, as DNA: TGTGCCAGTAGTTCGGGGGACAGAAATTATCAGCCCCAGCATTTT. Its translation: CASSSGDRNYQPQHF.

Regarding this clonotype: A much larger clone differs from this one at a single base, so this may be a read error. The chain uses TRBV28 and TRBJ2-5; 9 bases agree with TRBD2. The germline CDR1 and CDR2 sequences are MDHEN and SYDVKM. This CDR3 is built from 15 residues. In nucleotides, the CDR3 is TGTGCCAGCAGTGCTAGCGGGGTCCCACAAGAGTCCCAGTACTTC. This translates into CASSASGVPQESQYF.

This clonotype was seen only a few times. This chain uses TRBV12-3 or TRBV12-4 with TRBJ2-1; D ambiguous. The CDR3 covers 16 residues. V shed 6 bases and J shed 0 bases, with 15 bases lying between them. The chain's CDR3 is CASSSFRASSYNEQFF. As DNA, the CDR3 is TGTGCCAGCAGCTCGTTCCGGGCCAGCTCCTACAATGAGCAGTTCTTC.

V and J are TRBV7-2 and TRBJ2-1; D may be TRBD1 (5 bases). The CDR3 is 16 amino acids. V was cut by 5 bases and J by 3 bases, with 17 bases left in between. Germline lookup yields CDR1 SGHTA and CDR2 FQGNSA. The CDR3 sequence: CASSISGWFYYNEQFF. CDR3 DNA sequence: TGTGCCAGCAGCATCTCAGGGTGGTTTTACTACAATGAGCAGTTCTTC.